This T cell receptor beta chain derives from a study of T-cell memory formation after mild COVID-19 (dated by TCRdb to the early 2020s). Background on the whole study: Most TCR sequence clusters were specific to one of the two donors. Longitudinal TCRalpha and TCRbeta repertoire sequencing tracked T-cell clones expanding and contracting after mild COVID-19 in a couple of donors. Two young, previously healthy adult volunteers made up the cohort, one male and one female.

The sequencer listed for this sample is Illumina NovaSeq 6000. TCRalpha and TCRbeta cDNA libraries were constructed by 5'RACE with constant-segment primers, with sample barcodes and unique molecular identifiers being introduced. Trizol reagent was used to extract RNA from every sample. The libraries were amplified in two PCR steps, and the second step added a second sample barcode and Illumina TruSeq adapters. Sequencing of libraries was performed on an Illumina NovaSeq with 2 x 150 bp paired-end reads. Under the source paper's analysis protocol: With migec v1.2.7, reads were demultiplexed and then collapsed into UMI-guided consensus sequences. Using mixcr v2.1.11, UMI consensuses were aligned to TRA and TRB V and J templates and then assembled into clonotypes. Expanded or contracted clonotypes were those called significant by both edgeR and NoisET, with noise models trained on biological replicates. For edgeR calls, the cutoffs were a false discovery rate-adjusted p below 0.01 and a log2 fold-change threshold of 1. As an exploratory analysis of dynamics, max-normalized trajectories of the 1000 most abundant clonotypes were examined with PCA combined with hierarchical clustering. Separately sequenced CD4+ and CD8+ repertoires were used to assign the CD4 or CD8 phenotype of responding clones. TCRdb's own reprocessing of the public reads used fastp at Q25 and MiXCR and kept productive beta chains. All rows with the same CDR3 protein become a single entry with the most common DNA and genes. TCRdb, not the original authors, processed these V and J calls. Recorded for this sample are 150,000 to 200,000 distinct CDR3 sequences; roughly 14% of them occurred a single time. Around an eighth of the sample belongs to the ten largest clones.

Of note for this clonotype: The target of this receptor is not known. Base qualities are missing; no much larger clone stands one base away.

The germline ends are 9 bases apart after V is trimmed by 2 bases and J by 1 base. From the cysteine through the phenylalanine, the CDR3 covers 13 amino acids. Left in the record is the CDR3 DNA by itself, 39 bases read in frame from the first base. The germline V gene yields SQVTM for CDR1 and ANQGSEA for CDR2. General findings and caveats noted by the study authors: Clones that contracted from day 15 to 85 showed balanced CD4/CD8 phenotypes, whereas a second wave of clones that expanded from day 15 to 37 leaned towards CD4+. Contracting CD4+ clones appeared mostly in the CM and EM memory subsets, whereas CD8+ clones were enriched in EMRA. Whether the second-wave clones peaking on day 37 were SARS-CoV-2 specific was not confirmed. Some responding clones were detected in pre-infection memory, which suggested that pre-existing cross-reactive memory T cells had joined the SARS-CoV-2 response. Only two mild cases were covered in the study, and larger cohorts including severe cases with pre-infection samples were considered necessary.

PBMCs were isolated by Ficoll-Paque density gradient centrifugation. The material sequenced was PBMCs or a T cell subset sorted from them (not recorded which). This sequence originates from an adult woman who had mild COVID-19 (a few samples of this study predate the infection). The sample titles of this study are shuffled in the database, so cell type and time point are left out; the donor was told from shared clones. The V gene is TRBV29-1 and the J gene is TRBJ2-7, with no confidently assigned D gene. The encoded CDR3 is CSVEQERSYEQYF. The DNA sequence is TGCAGCGTTGAACAGGAGAGATCCTACGAGCAGTACTTC.